Below are 29 T cell receptor beta chains sequenced from a single sample in a study of T-cell memory formation after mild COVID-19. TCRdb reprocessed the 5' RACE reads via MiXCR and lists one record per CDR3 protein. This table has about 440,000 distinct CDR3 sequences, approximately 20% appearing once. Sequencing was done on a sample of PBMCs or a T cell subset sorted from them (not recorded which). These receptor sequences come from an adult woman who had mild COVID-19 (a few samples of this study predate the infection). Cell type and time point are not known.

The gene calls are TRBV18 and TRBJ2-1; D is perhaps TRBD2 (5 bases). V was cut by 2 bases and J by 5 bases, with 13 bases left in between. Germline assignment: CDR1 KGHSH and CDR2 LQKENI. This CDR3 is built from 15 residues. The CDR3 nucleotides read TGTGCCAGCTCACCAATCAGCGGCCAGGACAATGAGCAGTTCTTC. Translating it yields CASSPISGQDNEQFF. The variable domain in full, with the rest retrieved from reference TRBV18 and TRBJ2-1, is NAGVMQNPRHLVRRRGQEARLRCSPMKGHSHVYWYRQLPEEGLKFMVYLQKENIIDESGMPKERFSAEFPKEGPSILRIQQVVRGDSAAYFCASSPISGQDNEQFFGPGTRLTVL.

This clonotype was observed a handful of times. This chain connects TRBV29-1 to TRBJ2-5; D call uncertain. Trimming stripped 3 bases from V and 1 base from J, with 9 bases between. The CDR3 contains 13 residues. Per the germline V gene, CDR1 is SQVTM and CDR2 is ANQGSEA. CDR3 loop: CSVDKAFQETQYF. In DNA, the CDR3 is TGCAGCGTTGATAAGGCTTTCCAAGAGACCCAGTACTTC.

The table lists this clonotype with a few counts. The CDR3 coding sequence is TGCGCCAGCAGCCAAGGGCAAAATCAGGCCGGGGAGCTGTTTTTT. Protein sequence: CASSQGQNQAGELFF. The chain carries TRBV4-1 and TRBJ2-2; D gene ambiguous. Germline CDR1 and CDR2: MGHRA and YSYEKL. CDR3 length: 15 residues. Trimming stripped 1 base from V and 6 bases from J, with 12 bases between.

This chain links TRBV18 with TRBJ2-2; 7 bases line up with TRBD2. After removal of 0 bases from V and 4 bases from J, the junction contained 5 bases not matched to a gene. The germline V gene encodes CDR1 KGHSH and CDR2 LQKENI. This CDR3 comprises 16 residues. CDR3 coding DNA: TGTGCCAGCTCACCACCGATCGCTAGCGGCACCGGGGAGCTGTTTTTT. This translates into CASSPPIASGTGELFF.

This clonotype has a handful of counts. The chain uses TRBV7-3 and TRBJ1-1; D gene ambiguous. The germline V and J ends were trimmed by 5 bases and 0 bases, with 10 bases remaining between them. The length of the CDR3 is 14 residues. Per the germline V gene, CDR1 is SGHTA and CDR2 is FQGTGA. The CDR3 loop is CASSPTTMNTEAFF. CDR3 nucleotides: TGTGCCAGCAGCCCGACGACCATGAACACTGAAGCTTTCTTT.

This clonotype was recorded at least ten times. The chain combines TRBV19 with TRBJ2-2; D ambiguous. Germline V gives CDR1 LNHDA, CDR2 SQIVND (reference sequence). Trimming removed 7 bases at V and 1 base at J, with 10 bases between. The length of the CDR3 is 14 residues. In DNA, the CDR3 is TGTGCCAGTAATTCACTGGGGAACACCGGGGAGCTGTTTTTT. Amino acid sequence: CASNSLGNTGELFF. Drawing the rest from reference TRBV19 and TRBJ2-2, the complete variable domain is DGGITQSPKYLFRKEGQNVTLSCEQNLNHDAMYWYRQDPGQGLRLIYYSQIVNDFQKGDIAEGYSVSREKKESFPLTVTSAQKNPTAFYLCASNSLGNTGELFFGEGSRLTVL.

This clonotype has just a few counts. This chain links TRBV27 with TRBJ2-7; maybe TRBD1 (6 bases). Per the germline V gene, CDR1 is MNHEY and CDR2 is SMNVEV (reference sequence). This CDR3 has 14 amino acids. Trimming left V 5 bases short and J 2 bases short, with 13 bases between. CDR3: CASSPSGAPYEQYF. The CDR3 nucleotides are TGTGCCAGCAGTCCGTCAGGGGCCCCCTACGAGCAGTACTTC.

Note on this clonotype: A read error may produce the germline difference seen at one junction end. J is TRBJ2-1 and V is TRBV7-7, with a weak D call TRBD2 (5 bases). Germline V gene sequence: CDR1 SSHAT, CDR2 FNYEAQ (reference sequence). This CDR3 contains 13 residues. CDR3 in amino acids: CASSLVGRTEQVF. CDR3 sequence (DNA): TGTGCTAGCAGCTTAGTAGGTCGGACTGAGCAGGTCTTC.

This clonotype has just a few counts. This chain joins TRBV12-3 or TRBV12-4 and TRBJ2-4; D possibly matches TRBD1 or TRBD2 (5 bases each). This CDR3 comprises 17 residues. V lost 5 bases to trimming and J lost 2 bases, with 19 bases between them. CDR3 loop: CASSPGLELLPKNIQYF. In DNA, the CDR3 is TGTGCCAGCAGTCCGGGGCTCGAACTTTTGCCCAAAAACATTCAGTACTTC.

This chain uses TRBV15 with TRBJ1-5; a weak D match, TRBD1 (5 bases). V gave up 1 base and J gave up 7 bases, with 8 bases separating them. This CDR3 contains 13 residues. Germline V gene sequence: CDR1 LNHNV, CDR2 YYDKDF (reference sequence). CDR3 in amino acids: CATSRVRDQPQHF. In DNA form, the CDR3 reads TGTGCCACCAGCAGAGTCAGGGACCAGCCCCAGCATTTT.

The chain is built from TRBV19 and TRBJ1-1; TRBD1 is a possible D gene (6 bases). The CDR3 spans 14 residues. V was clipped by 7 bases and J by 4 bases, with 16 bases between them. Germline CDR1 LNHDA, CDR2 SQIVND (reference sequence). CDR3 loop: CASTMEGGGTEAFF. The CDR3 bases are TGTGCCAGTACTATGGAGGGAGGGGGCACTGAAGCTTTCTTT.

V is TRBV29-1 and J is TRBJ2-7; 11 bases fit TRBD2. The CDR3 spans 15 residues. With V trimmed by 3 bases and J by 4 bases, 8 bases remained unmatched. The V gene's germline CDR1 is SQVTM and CDR2 ANQGSEA. In DNA, the CDR3 is TGCAGCGTTGAGATACTAGCGGGGGTTACATACGAGCAGTACTTC. It yields the protein CSVEILAGVTYEQYF.

This clonotype showed up just a few times. J is TRBJ2-1 and V is TRBV30; the D gene is possibly TRBD1 (5 bases). The CDR3 length is 14 residues. V was clipped by 1 base and J by 2 bases, with 9 bases between them. CDR1 is GTSNPN and CDR2 is SVGIG in the germline V gene (reference sequence). The CDR3 DNA reads as TGTGCCTGGAGTGCCAGGGTGCCCTACAATGAGCAGTTCTTC. Translating gives CAWSARVPYNEQFF. The complete variable domain, with remaining parts taken from reference TRBV30 and TRBJ2-1, reads SQTIHQWPATLVQPVGSPLSLECTVEGTSNPNLYWYRQAAGRGLQLLFYSVGIGQISSEVPQNLSASRPQDRQFILSSKKLLLSDSGFYLCAWSARVPYNEQFFGPGTRLTVL.

This rearrangement joins TRBV16 to TRBJ2-7; 9 positions match TRBD1. Trimming at V came to 2 bases and at J to 0 bases, leaving 5 bases not matched to a gene. CDR3 length: 16 residues. Germline loops: CDR1 KGHSY, CDR2 FQNENV. The DNA for the CDR3 is TGTGCCAGCAGCCAAACCGGACAGGGGTTCTCCTACGAGCAGTACTTC. Amino acids: CASSQTGQGFSYEQYF.

The chain couples TRBV7-3 to TRBJ2-7, with 11 nucleotides matching TRBD2. In germline, CDR1 is SGHTA, CDR2 FQGTGA. This CDR3 spans 13 amino acids. Trimming cost V 4 bases and J 6 bases; bases outside gene matches: 2. The DNA of the CDR3 is TGTGCCAGCAGCTCACTAGCGGGAGTCGAGCAGTACTTC. The encoded protein is CASSSLAGVEQYF.

This clonotype appeared a few times. The genes are TRBV5-5 and TRBJ2-1; TRBD1 agrees at 7 bases. The CDR3 has 14 amino acids. V shed 1 base and J 10 bases; nucleotides not matched to a gene: 8. Germline CDR1 is SGHKS and CDR2 is YYEKEE (reference sequence). CDR3 sequence (DNA): TGTGCCAGCAGCTTGAGCCAGGGGGTAGGGGAGCAGTTCTTC. It specifies CASSLSQGVGEQFF.

This clonotype was seen repeatedly, ten times or more. In nucleotides, the CDR3 is TGTGCCAGCAGTCTGCACAGGGGTGCCGGGGAGCTGTTTTTT. Its translation: CASSLHRGAGELFF. The chain uses TRBV12-3 or TRBV12-4 and TRBJ2-2, with 7 bases aligning to TRBD1. This CDR3 comprises 14 residues. V shed 5 bases, J shed 6 bases, and the junction held 6 bases outside the gene matches.

The rearrangement uses TRBV11-2 and TRBJ1-1; D remains ambiguous. V lost 5 bases, J lost 4 bases, and 17 bases lay in between. Per the germline V gene, CDR1 is SGHAT and CDR2 is FQNNGV. The CDR3 loop spans 15 amino acids. The CDR3 DNA reads TGTGCCAGCAGCCCCGCGGGAGTAAGGTTCACTGAAGCTTTCTTT. The encoded protein is CASSPAGVRFTEAFF.

This clonotype occurred a few times. The J gene is TRBJ1-5, the V gene TRBV10-3; no clear D. In germline, CDR1 is ENHRY, CDR2 SYGVKD. V was pared by 6 bases and J by 3 bases, with 9 bases between. There are 13 residues in the CDR3. For the CDR3, the DNA is TGTGCCATCAGGGAAGACGACAATCAGCCCCAGCATTTT. It translates to CAIREDDNQPQHF.

This clonotype was recorded a few times. The genes are TRBV6-5 and TRBJ2-5; 9 positions match TRBD1. The V segment lost 5 bases and the J segment 8 bases; nucleotides outside the gene matches: 9. The CDR3 length is 14 residues. The germline V gene encodes CDR1 MNHEY and CDR2 SVGAGI. CDR3 sequence reads: CASSRPSTGGTQYF. Written as DNA, the CDR3 is TGTGCCAGCAGTCGACCGTCTACAGGGGGCACCCAGTACTTC.

This clonotype was counted a few times. The chain has TRBV10-3 and TRBJ2-7; D is unresolved. The germline V and J ends were trimmed by 2 bases and 0 bases, with 8 bases remaining between them. Per germline, CDR1 ENHRY and CDR2 SYGVKD. The CDR3 contains 14 residues. The DNA for the CDR3 is TGTGCCATCAGTGAGGGGCAAGACTCCTACGAGCAGTACTTC. Protein sequence: CAISEGQDSYEQYF.

The sample holds a few counts of this clonotype. The V gene is TRBV5-5, the J gene TRBJ1-1; 8 nucleotides match TRBD1. The CDR3 is 12 residues long. V was pared by 5 bases and J by 6 bases, with 3 bases of the junction left unmatched. Germline loops: CDR1 SGHKS, CDR2 YYEKEE (reference sequence). CDR3 sequence reads: CASSTGGAEAFF. CDR3 bases: TGTGCCAGCAGTACAGGGGGAGCTGAAGCTTTCTTT.

The CDR3 region is CASSSSSGSTYNEQFF. CDR3 in DNA: TGTGCCAGCAGTTCCTCTAGCGGGAGCACCTACAATGAGCAGTTCTTC. The chain couples TRBV6-5 to TRBJ2-1; TRBD2 matches 10 bases. V was clipped by 4 bases and J by 2 bases; unmatched bases: 5. Germline CDR1 reads MNHEY; CDR2 reads SVGAGI. The CDR3 contains 16 residues.

J is TRBJ2-2 and V is TRBV21-1; TRBD1, as called in the table, went unchecked against the DNA. TRBV21-1 is a known pseudogene. The CDR3 covers 15 residues. The CDR3 DNA reads TGTGCCAGCAAGGGGGGACAGCCGAACACCGGGGAGCTGTTTTTT. It translates to CASKGGQPNTGELFF.

This clonotype was observed a handful of times. The J gene is TRBJ1-1, the V gene TRBV14; D possibly corresponds to TRBD1 (6 bases). The CDR3 is 12 residues long. Between the trimmed V and J ends, which lost 5 bases and 7 bases, there was a span of 11 bases. Looked up from germline, CDR1 is SGHDN and CDR2 is FVKESK. The DNA for the CDR3 is TGTGCCAGCAGCTTCCAGGGGAATGAAGCTTTCTTT. Residues: CASSFQGNEAFF.

The V call is TRBV7-8, the J call TRBJ1-1; D is possibly TRBD1 (6 bases). With 1 base removed from V and 1 base from J, the gap between germline ends came to 10 bases. Germline V gene data show CDR1 as SGHVS and CDR2 as FQNEAQ. This CDR3 contains 15 residues. CDR3 DNA sequence: TGTGCCAGCAGCTTAGTTCAGGGGCGGAACACTGAAGCTTTCTTT. Protein sequence: CASSLVQGRNTEAFF.

This clonotype was counted between two and nine times. The V and J genes are TRBV9 and TRBJ2-3; D gene unclear. The CDR3 totals 12 residues. Germline V gene lookup returns CDR1 SGDLS and CDR2 YYNGEE. Trimming cost V 3 bases and J 2 bases, with 4 bases left between them. The CDR3 bases are TGTGCCAGCAGCGGGTACACAGATACGCAGTATTTT. The encoded protein is CASSGYTDTQYF.

The genes are TRBV7-2 and TRBJ2-3, with D possibly matching TRBD1 (5 bases). V lost 1 base and J lost 1, with 12 bases in between. CDR3 length: 16 residues. In germline, CDR1 is SGHTA, CDR2 FQGNSA. The CDR3 region is CASSLVRAGRTDTQYF. For the CDR3, the DNA is TGTGCCAGCAGCTTAGTCCGGGCAGGGCGCACAGATACGCAGTATTTT.

This chain uses TRBV20-1 with TRBJ1-1, with a possible D match to TRBD1 (5 bases). CDR1 DFQATT and CDR2 SNEGSKA come from the germline V gene (reference sequence). V was pared by 2 bases and J by 5 bases, with 9 bases between. The CDR3 runs to 12 residues. The CDR3 sequence: CSARLGGTEAFF. As DNA, the CDR3 is TGCAGTGCTAGACTTGGGGGGACTGAAGCTTTCTTT.